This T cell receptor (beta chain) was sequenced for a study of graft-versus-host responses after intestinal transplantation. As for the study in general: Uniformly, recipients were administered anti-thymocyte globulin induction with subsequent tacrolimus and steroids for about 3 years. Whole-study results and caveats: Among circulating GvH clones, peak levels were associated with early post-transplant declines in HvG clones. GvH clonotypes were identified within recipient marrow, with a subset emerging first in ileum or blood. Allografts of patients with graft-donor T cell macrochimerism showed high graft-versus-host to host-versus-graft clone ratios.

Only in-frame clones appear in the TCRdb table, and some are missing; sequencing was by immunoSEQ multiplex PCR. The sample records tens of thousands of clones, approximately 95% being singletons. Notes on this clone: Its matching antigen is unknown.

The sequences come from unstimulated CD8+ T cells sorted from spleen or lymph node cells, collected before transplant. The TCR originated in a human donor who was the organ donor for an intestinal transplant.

This CDR3 is CASSPHPPGVFQETQYF. Here the CDR3 DNA reads TGTGCCAGCAGCCCACACCCCCCGGGGGTATTTCAAGAGACCCAGTACTTC. The V gene is TRBV7-6, the J gene TRBJ2-5; tentative D call: TRBD2 (6 bases). This CDR3 region has 17 residues. Germline CDR1 SGHVS, CDR2 FNYEAQ. V lost 5 bases and J lost 2, with 21 bases in between.